This entry lists 21 T cell receptor beta chains sequenced from one sample in a study of spatial heterogeneity in lung cancer. TCRdb re-analysed the 5' RACE reads in MiXCR, keeping a single row per CDR3 protein. This sample has 48,000 or so distinct CDR3 sequences, with around 5.2% found just once. The time point is: sample taken at primary tumor resection. No cell sorting; template was whole RNA from tumor, lung tissue or PBMC. The input for sequencing was PBMCs, taken at surgery. Receptor source: a male donor with early-stage non-small cell lung cancer.

This clonotype has just a few counts. The rearrangement joins TRBV6-2 or TRBV6-3 to TRBJ2-7; D is unclear. Germline CDR1 is MNHEY and CDR2 is SVGEGT. This CDR3 spans 14 amino acids. The V gene lost 2 bases and the J gene lost 3 bases, with 11 bases spanning the gap. CDR3 nucleotide sequence: TGTGCCAGCAGTTACGGAGTCAGCAACTACGAGCAGTACTTC. Its translation is CASSYGVSNYEQYF.

In this sample, this clonotype turned up many times. The chain recombines TRBV20-1 with TRBJ1-1; tentative D call: TRBD1 (6 bases). Germline loops: CDR1 DFQATT, CDR2 SNEGSKA (reference sequence). This CDR3 is built from 15 residues. The germline V and J ends were trimmed by 6 bases and 0 bases, with 17 bases remaining between them. CDR3 amino acids: CSAPKGGGLNTEAFF. DNA of the CDR3: TGCAGTGCCCCGAAGGGCGGGGGGCTGAACACTGAAGCTTTCTTT.

This clonotype has a count of ten or more. The chain recombines TRBV5-1 with TRBJ2-6, with 7 bases identical to TRBD1. This CDR3 has 14 residues. The ends lost 4 bases at V and 4 bases at J; junction bases unmatched: 2. Looked up from germline, CDR1 is SGHRS and CDR2 is YFSETQ. The CDR3 region is CASSTGQGANVLTF. The CDR3 DNA follows: TGCGCCAGCAGCACGGGACAGGGGGCCAACGTCCTGACTTTC.

In this sample, this clonotype turned up many times. The chain links TRBV9 to TRBJ2-3; a possible D gene is TRBD2 (5 bases). V was trimmed by 0 bases and J by 4 bases, leaving 12 bases between them. CDR3 length: 15 residues. Germline CDR1 and CDR2: SGDLS and YYNGEE. CDR3 sequence reads: CASSVGVGRADTQYF. CDR3 sequence (DNA): TGTGCCAGCAGCGTAGGGGTCGGGCGGGCAGATACGCAGTATTTT.

In its sample, this clonotype was seen many times. V gene TRBV20-1 combines with J gene TRBJ1-1; the D is unclear. There are 11 residues in the CDR3. Deletions cut 7 bases from V and 4 bases from J, with 10 bases between. Germline CDR1 reads DFQATT; CDR2 reads SNEGSKA (reference sequence). CDR3 in DNA: TGCAGTGGTTCCGTGGGCACTGAAGCTTTCTTT. It translates to CSGSVGTEAFF.

This clonotype was seen ten or more times. The chain has TRBV19 and TRBJ2-1; 7 bases line up with TRBD1. V gave up 5 bases and J gave up 8 bases; unmatched junction bases: 12. Germline CDR1 LNHDA, CDR2 SQIVND (reference sequence). The CDR3 length is 15 residues. Here the CDR3 reads CASSQNRGWGDEQFF. The CDR3, as DNA: TGTGCCAGTAGTCAGAACAGGGGCTGGGGCGATGAGCAGTTCTTC.

This clonotype was seen ten or more times. The gene calls are TRBV3-1 and TRBJ2-7, with a possible D match to TRBD1 (5 bases). The V gene lost 1 base and the J gene lost 3 bases, with 7 bases spanning the gap. Germline V lookup: CDR1 LGHDT, CDR2 YNNKEL (reference sequence). The CDR3 loop spans 13 amino acids. The CDR3 region is CASSQGGYYEQYF. The CDR3, as DNA: TGTGCCAGCAGCCAAGGGGGCTACTACGAGCAGTACTTC.

The table lists this clonotype with a few counts. The chain couples TRBV5-1 to TRBJ2-2; D unresolved. The CDR3 spans 15 residues. Per the germline V gene, CDR1 is SGHRS and CDR2 is YFSETQ. Trimming pared 1 base from V and 1 base from J, leaving 8 bases between. The CDR3 DNA reads TGCGCCAGCAGCTTGTCCGCTTTGAACACCGGGGAGCTGTTTTTT. Encoded protein: CASSLSALNTGELFF.

This clonotype has at least ten counts. The chain joins TRBV7-2 to TRBJ1-1, with 8 positions matching TRBD1. Per germline, CDR1 SGHTA and CDR2 FQGNSA. Unmatched junction bases numbered 6, after V lost 5 bases and J lost 4 bases. The CDR3 has 14 residues. The chain's CDR3 is CASSSDRGGTEAFF. CDR3 nucleotides: TGTGCCAGCAGCAGCGACAGGGGAGGCACTGAAGCTTTCTTT.

This clonotype was observed many times. The chain uses TRBV5-6 and TRBJ2-7, with TRBD1 matching over 10 bases. This CDR3 spans 15 amino acids. The germline gives CDR1 SGHDT, CDR2 YYEEEE. Trimming at V came to 3 bases and at J to 5 bases, leaving 8 bases not matched to a gene. The DNA for the CDR3 is TGTGCCAGCAGCTACGGACAGGGGGTGAGACACGAGCAGTACTTC. Encoded protein: CASSYGQGVRHEQYF. Using reference TRBV5-6 and TRBJ2-7 for the parts outside the CDR3, the full variable domain is DAGVTQSPTHLIKTRGQQVTLRCSPKSGHDTVSWYQQALGQGPQFIFQYYEEEERQRGNFPDRFSGHQFPNYSSELNVNALLLGDSALYLCASSYGQGVRHEQYFGPGTRLTVT.

In this sample, this clonotype turned up many times. V usage is TRBV7-2 and J usage is TRBJ2-1; D is unclear. Germline CDR1 reads SGHTA; CDR2 reads FQGNSA. The V end was cut by 1 base, the J end by 7 bases, with 8 bases between. The CDR3 is 13 amino acids. CDR3 amino acids: CASSLEWRNEQFF. The CDR3 DNA reads TGTGCCAGCAGCTTAGAATGGAGAAATGAGCAGTTCTTC.

This clonotype was detected ten times or more. The rearrangement links TRBV10-3 to TRBJ2-2; D unresolved. Germline lookup yields CDR1 ENHRY and CDR2 SYGVKD. With 10 bases removed from V and 0 bases from J, the gap between germline ends came to 15 bases. The CDR3 totals 15 residues. The chain's CDR3 is CATTLATSNTGELFF. The DNA for the CDR3 is TGTGCCACCACTTTGGCAACGTCGAACACCGGGGAGCTGTTTTTT.

This clonotype was seen repeatedly, ten times or more. This rearrangement joins TRBV5-1 to TRBJ1-2; no definite D call. CDR3 length equals 13 residues. In germline, CDR1 is SGHRS, CDR2 YFSETQ. The ends were cut back, 0 bases at V and 6 bases at J, with 9 bases in the middle. DNA of the CDR3: TGCGCCAGCAGCTTGGTGGGTCAAGATGGCTACACCTTC. It encodes CASSLVGQDGYTF.

This clonotype appeared a few times. The chain carries TRBV20-1 and TRBJ2-7, with a weak D call TRBD1 (5 bases). The CDR3 sequence is 11 residues long. Trimming cost V 0 bases and J 6 bases, with 6 bases left between them. Germline CDR1 and CDR2: DFQATT and SNEGSKA (reference sequence). CDR3 coding DNA: TGCAGTGCTAGAGACAGGGTCGAGCAGTACTTC. This encodes CSARDRVEQYF.

A note on this clonotype: It may be a read error: a sequence one base away is much more abundant. The gene calls are TRBV12-3 or TRBV12-4 and TRBJ2-1, with 14 bases that match TRBD2. This CDR3 comprises 15 residues. CDR3 amino acids: CASSARLAGGHELFF. CDR3 nucleotides: TGTGCCAGCAGTGCAAGACTAGCGGGAGGGCATGAGCTGTTCTTC.

This clonotype came up many times. The chain joins TRBV14 to TRBJ2-1; no reliable D call. Germline V CDR1 and CDR2: SGHDN, FVKESK. The CDR3 has 17 residues. The ends were cut back, 4 bases at V and 2 bases at J, with 18 bases in the middle. CDR3 DNA: TGTGCCAGCAGCCCCCGTGGCGCGGACGTTACCTACAATGAGCAGTTCTTC. Translating gives CASSPRGADVTYNEQFF.

The table lists this clonotype with many counts. The chain links TRBV28 to TRBJ1-2; possibly TRBD1 for D (5 bases). The germline V gene encodes CDR1 MDHEN and CDR2 SYDVKM. The V gene lost 6 bases and the J gene lost 8 bases, with 19 bases spanning the gap. The CDR3 is 14 amino acids. In nucleotides, the CDR3 is TGTGCCAGCAGCCAGGGTTTGGGGCTAGGAGGCTACACCTTC. As protein: CASSQGLGLGGYTF.

The table lists this clonotype with many counts. V usage is TRBV6-2 or TRBV6-3 and J usage is TRBJ1-1; a possible D gene is TRBD1 (5 bases). The CDR3 totals 13 residues. Germline CDR1 is MNHEY and CDR2 is SVGEGT. V was trimmed by 4 bases and J by 3 bases, leaving 9 bases between them. In DNA, the CDR3 is TGTGCCAGCAGTTGGGACCTGGACACTGAAGCTTTCTTT. It is translated as CASSWDLDTEAFF.

The rearrangement links TRBV18 to TRBJ2-3, with 9 bases matching TRBD2. CDR1 KGHSH and CDR2 LQKENI come from the germline V gene. Germline trimming cut 2 bases from V and 4 bases from J; bases unmatched to any gene: 7. CDR3 size: 16 residues. The CDR3 loop reads CASSPNSGSGADTQYF. CDR3 coding DNA: TGTGCCAGCTCACCAAATAGCGGGAGTGGTGCAGATACGCAGTATTTT.

This sequence joins TRBV20-1 and TRBJ2-7, with D possibly TRBD2 on 5 matching bases. CDR3 length equals 14 residues. V lost 7 bases and J lost 3, with 19 bases in between. The germline V gene has CDR1 DFQATT and CDR2 SNEGSKA (reference sequence). In DNA, the CDR3 is TGCAGTGTCACGAAACAAAGGGCGGGCTACGAGCAGTACTTC. This gives the protein CSVTKQRAGYEQYF.

The sample holds a few counts of this clonotype. One end of the junction does not line up with germline, which may come from a read error. The V and J genes are TRBV5-1 and TRBJ2-1, with TRBD2 matching over 8 bases. Germline loops: CDR1 SGHRS, CDR2 YFSETQ. This CDR3 contains 15 residues. CDR3 bases: TGCGCCAGCAGCTTGGGGAGCGGGAGTGGGGATGAGCTGTTCTTC. Protein product: CASSLGSGSGDELFF.